Following are 20 T cell receptor beta chains from one sample sequenced in a study of blood T cells in healthy people across ages. Using a J-beta primer mix together with a sample-barcoded 5' primer, a second PCR was run for about 7 to 12 cycles. Using its own MiXCR run on the 5' RACE reads, TCRdb lists one record per CDR3 protein. The sample includes 700,000 or so distinct CDR3 sequences, about a fifth of them seen just once. The sequencing input was blood. Receptors originate from a man between 65 and 79 years old in good health.

V is TRBV4-3 and J is TRBJ2-2; D tentatively fits TRBD1 or TRBD2 (5 bases each). Germline V gene data show CDR1 as LGHNA and CDR2 as YSLEER. The CDR3 spans 16 residues. Trimming took 1 base from V and 6 from J, leaving 15 bases between them. The CDR3 nucleotides are TGCGCCAGCAGCCAAGTACCCACAGGACTTCCCGGGGAGCTGTTTTTT. Translated, it gives CASSQVPTGLPGELFF.

The CDR3 here is CASSEASGNTIYF. CDR3 in DNA: TGTGCCAGCAGTGAGGCTTCTGGAAACACCATATATTTT. The chain recombines TRBV2 with TRBJ1-3; D call uncertain. The CDR3 is made up of 13 amino acids. Trimming stripped 3 bases from V and 1 base from J, with 4 bases between. Germline V CDR1 and CDR2: SNHLY, FYNNEI.

This chain connects TRBV6-1 to TRBJ2-5, with TRBD1 matching 7 bases. The J call may be incorrect, as the DNA end agrees better with TRBJ2-7. CDR1 and CDR2 from the germline V gene are MNHNS and SASEGT. The CDR3 runs 14 residues. The CDR3 DNA sequence: TGTGCCAGCAGTGTCCGGGACAGCCCCTACGAGCAGTACGTC. Translation: CASSVRDSPYEQYV.

The chain links TRBV20-1 to TRBJ2-1; no definite D call. Germline V gene lookup returns CDR1 DFQATT and CDR2 SNEGSKA (reference sequence). V was cut by 4 bases and J by 9 bases, with 16 bases left in between. The CDR3 contains 13 residues. Here the CDR3 DNA reads TGCAGTGCTATTGGACCATTAACGGGTGAGCAGTTCTTC. Protein product: CSAIGPLTGEQFF.

A few counts support this clonotype. The chain couples TRBV7-6 to TRBJ2-1; 12 nucleotides align to TRBD2. After removal of 5 bases from V and 0 bases from J, the junction contained 17 bases not matched to a gene. The CDR3 loop spans 21 amino acids. Germline V gene data show CDR1 as SGHVS and CDR2 as FNYEAQ. CDR3 sequence reads: CASSPLSGASGRVGSYNEQFF. For the CDR3, the DNA is TGTGCCAGCAGCCCCCTCTCAGGGGCTAGCGGGAGGGTTGGCTCCTACAATGAGCAGTTCTTC. Drawing the rest from reference TRBV7-6 and TRBJ2-1, the complete variable domain is GAGVSQSPRYKVTKRGQDVALRCDPISGHVSLYWYRQALGQGPEFLTYFNYEAQQDKSGLPNDRFSAERPEGSISTLTIQRTEQRDSAMYRCASSPLSGASGRVGSYNEQFFGPGTRLTVL.

Of note for this clonotype: The CDR3 carries no conserved terminal phenylalanine or tryptophan, so it likely arises from a read error. The genes are TRBV12-3 or TRBV12-4 and TRBJ2-7, with a weak D call TRBD1 (6 bases). This CDR3 has 14 amino acids. V lost 6 bases, J lost 0 bases, and 12 bases lay in between. CDR3 DNA: TGTGCCAGCAGGCTGACAGGCAGCTCCTACGAGCAGTACTCC. Encoded protein: CASRLTGSSYEQYS.

The chain has TRBV29-1 and TRBJ2-5; weak D call: TRBD2 (6 bases). The CDR3 is made up of 14 amino acids. CDR1 is SQVTM, CDR2 ANQGSEA, per germline. V was pared by 2 bases and J by 1 base, with 11 bases between. For the CDR3, the DNA is TGCAGCGTTGAATCCAGGGACTTCCAAGAGACCCAGTACTTC. Translated, it gives CSVESRDFQETQYF.

At least ten counts were recorded for this clonotype. The V call is TRBV6-6, the J call TRBJ2-1, with unresolved D. The CDR3 totals 12 residues. The V end was cut by 0 bases, the J end by 8 bases, with 5 bases between. Germline CDR1 reads MNHNY; CDR2 reads SVGAGI (reference sequence). The CDR3 bases are TGTGCCAGCAGTTACTCTAGTGATGAGCAGTTCTTC. Translation: CASSYSSDEQFF.

The V gene is TRBV12-3 or TRBV12-4, the J gene TRBJ2-5; D gene ambiguous. This CDR3 region has 14 residues. The V end lost 4 bases, the J end lost 5 bases, and 14 bases lay between the germline ends. The CDR3 coding sequence is TGTGCCAGCAGTTCGCCAGACTTACGGGAGACCCAGTACTTC. As protein: CASSSPDLRETQYF.

This clonotype showed up just a few times. The chain couples TRBV7-9 to TRBJ1-4, with 7 bases that match TRBD1. V lost 4 bases to trimming and J lost 3 bases; unmatched junction nucleotides: 5. This CDR3 region has 15 residues. The germline gives CDR1 SEHNR, CDR2 FQNEAQ (reference sequence). CDR3 region: CASSYRGRANEKLFF. The CDR3 nucleotides read TGTGCCAGCAGCTATAGGGGGCGAGCTAATGAAAAACTGTTTTTT.

This clonotype was observed a handful of times. For the CDR3, the DNA is TGCAGCGCAAGGGACAGGCGAAGTAATACTGAAGCTTTCTTT. Translated: CSARDRRSNTEAFF. The V gene is TRBV29-1, the J gene TRBJ1-1; the match to TRBD1 covers 8 bases. Germline CDR1 reads SQVTM; CDR2 reads ANQGSEA. The CDR3 runs to 14 residues. Trimming cost V 7 bases and J 5 bases; bases outside gene matches: 12.

The genes are TRBV5-1 and TRBJ2-7; 10 nucleotides agree with TRBD1. There are 16 residues in the CDR3. Germline V gene data show CDR1 as SGHRS and CDR2 as YFSETQ. Germline trimming cut 1 base from V and 2 bases from J; bases unmatched to any gene: 6. The CDR3: CASSLYGTGATYEQYF. CDR3 bases: TGCGCCAGCAGCTTGTACGGGACAGGGGCGACCTACGAGCAGTACTTC.

This clonotype was detected only a few times. J is TRBJ2-1 and V is TRBV7-9; tentative D call: TRBD2 (6 bases). The V end lost 1 base, the J end lost 5 bases, and 12 bases lay between the germline ends. The CDR3 sequence is 15 residues long. Germline CDR1 is SEHNR and CDR2 is FQNEAQ (reference sequence). The CDR3 DNA reads as TGTGCCAGCAGCTTAGTATTGGGACTCAACAATGAGCAGTTCTTC. It is translated as CASSLVLGLNNEQFF.

This clonotype was counted between two and nine times. The J gene is TRBJ2-5, the V gene TRBV20-1; tentatively, D is TRBD1 (6 bases). The DNA end favors TRBJ2-1, so the J call may be wrong. The CDR3 extends over 13 amino acids. Germline values: CDR1 DFQATT, CDR2 SNEGSKA (reference sequence). CDR3 sequence (DNA): TGCAGTGTTCAGGGGAAAAGGGACAATGAGCAGTTCTTC. Protein product: CSVQGKRDNEQFF.

The V call is TRBV20-1, the J call TRBJ1-4; 9 nucleotides align to TRBD1. V shed 6 bases, J shed 6 bases, and the junction held 8 bases outside the gene matches. Germline CDR1 DFQATT, CDR2 SNEGSKA (reference sequence). This CDR3 has 14 residues. In nucleotides, the CDR3 is TGCAGTGCAGGGACAGGGTGGTATTATGAAAAACTGTTTTTT. It specifies CSAGTGWYYEKLFF.

This clonotype was seen only a few times. The chain couples TRBV29-1 to TRBJ2-3; a possible D gene is TRBD1 (6 bases). The CDR3 totals 15 residues. From germline, CDR1 is SQVTM and CDR2 ANQGSEA. Trimming shortened V by 4 bases and J by 1 base, and 15 bases separated the two germline ends. The DNA of the CDR3 is TGCAGCGTTGGGGGTCGGGACACACGCACAGATACGCAGTATTTT. This gives the protein CSVGGRDTRTDTQYF.

This clonotype was detected a few times. The gene calls are TRBV12-3 or TRBV12-4 and TRBJ1-5; possibly TRBD1 for D (6 bases). V lost 7 bases, J lost 4 bases, and 20 bases lay in between. The CDR3 covers 16 residues. CDR3 DNA: TGTGCCAGCACCCAGTGGGCAGGGGTGGGAAATCAGCCCCAGCATTTT. Its translation is CASTQWAGVGNQPQHF.

As to this clonotype: The junction departs from the called germline gene at one end, perhaps through a read error. The chain uses TRBV12-3 or TRBV12-4 and TRBJ2-3, with D perhaps TRBD2 (6 bases). The CDR3 is made up of 17 amino acids. The chain's CDR3 is CASRTQRGGGYTDAQYF. Written as DNA, the CDR3 is TGTGCCAGCAGGACACAGAGGGGCGGAGGGTACACAGATGCGCAGTATTTT.

This rearrangement joins TRBV10-3 to TRBJ1-2; D is undetermined. The CDR3 is 14 residues long. The ends were cut back, 3 bases at V and 6 bases at J, with 14 bases in the middle. Germline CDR1 is ENHRY and CDR2 is SYGVKD. Here the CDR3 reads CAISDPGMVDGYTF. The CDR3 DNA is TGTGCCATCAGTGATCCGGGAATGGTAGATGGCTACACCTTC.

This clonotype was counted a few times. The rearrangement joins TRBV6-5 to TRBJ2-3; unclear D gene. This CDR3 contains 13 residues. The germline V gene has CDR1 MNHEY and CDR2 SVGAGI. V gave up 5 bases and J gave up 2 bases, with 8 bases separating them. The CDR3 nucleotides read TGTGCCAGCAGTATCCGACTCACAGATACGCAGTATTTT. Translating it yields CASSIRLTDTQYF.